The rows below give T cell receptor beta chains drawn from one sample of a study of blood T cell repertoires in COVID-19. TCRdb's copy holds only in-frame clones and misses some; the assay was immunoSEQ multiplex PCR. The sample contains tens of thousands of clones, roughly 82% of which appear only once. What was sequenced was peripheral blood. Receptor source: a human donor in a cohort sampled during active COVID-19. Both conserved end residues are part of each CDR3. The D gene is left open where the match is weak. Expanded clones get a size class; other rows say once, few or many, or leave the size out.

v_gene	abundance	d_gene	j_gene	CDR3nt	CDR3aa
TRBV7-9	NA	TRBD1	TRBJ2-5	TGTGCCAGCAGCCTGCAGGGGGCGAGGAGTGGACAAGAGACCCAGTACTTC	CASSLQGARSGQETQYF
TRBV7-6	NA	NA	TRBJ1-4	TGTGCCAGCAGCTTGCTACAGGGACTAAATGAAAAACTGTTTTTT	CASSLLQGLNEKLFF
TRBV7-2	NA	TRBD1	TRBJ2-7	TGTGCCAGCAGCTTATTAGGCAGGGGGAACGAGCAGTACTTC	CASSLLGRGNEQYF
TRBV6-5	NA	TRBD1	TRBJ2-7	TGTGCCAGCAGGACGGGACAGGGGGAAAGTTACGAGCAGTACTTC	CASRTGQGESYEQYF
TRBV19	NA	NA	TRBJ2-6	TGTGCCAGTAGTATTAGCAGCTCATACGGGGCCAACGTCCTGACTTTC	CASSISSSYGANVLTF
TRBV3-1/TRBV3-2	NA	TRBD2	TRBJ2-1	TGTGCCAGCAGCCAAGGGACTAGCGGGGGCCTGGGGCAGTTCTTC	CASSQGTSGGLGQFF
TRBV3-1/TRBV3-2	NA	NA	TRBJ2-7	TGTGCCAGCAGCTGGCAGGGGCGTGCCTCCTACGAGCAGTACTTC	CASSWQGRASYEQYF
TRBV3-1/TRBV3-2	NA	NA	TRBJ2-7	TGTGCCAGCAGCCCACTGGGGGGCTACGAGCAGTACTTC	CASSPLGGYEQYF
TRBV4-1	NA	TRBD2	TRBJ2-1	TGCGCCAGCAGCCCGTGGACTAGCGGGGGAGAAAGGGTTTACAATGAGCAGTTCTTC	CASSPWTSGGERVYNEQFF
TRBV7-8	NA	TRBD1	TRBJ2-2	TGTGCCAGCAGTGACCGGGACAGTGGTACCGGGGAGCTGTTTTTT	CASSDRDSGTGELFF
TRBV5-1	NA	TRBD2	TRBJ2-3	TGCGCCAGCAGCTCCGGACTAGCGGGGGCCACAGATACGCAGTATTTT	CASSSGLAGATDTQYF
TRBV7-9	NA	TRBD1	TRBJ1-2	TGTGCCAGCAGCTCGGGACAGGGCAACTATGGCTACACCTTC	CASSSGQGNYGYTF
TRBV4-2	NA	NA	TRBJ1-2	TGTGCCAGCAGCCAAGATGGAGGTTATGGCTACACCTTC	CASSQDGGYGYTF
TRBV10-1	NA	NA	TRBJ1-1	TGCGCCAGCAGTGAGACTAGGCGGGGCACTGAAGCTTTCTTT	CASSETRRGTEAFF
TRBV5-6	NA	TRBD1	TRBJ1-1	TGTGCCAGCAGCCAGACAGGGATGGACACTGAAGCTTTCTTT	CASSQTGMDTEAFF
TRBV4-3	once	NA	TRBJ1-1	TGCGCCAGCAGCCAAGACGCAGGAATGAACACTGAAGCTTTCTTT	CASSQDAGMNTEAFF
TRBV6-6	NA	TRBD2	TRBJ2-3	TGTGCCAGCAGTCCTAGCGGGGGCCCCATCGCCACAGATACGCAGTATTTT	CASSPSGGPIATDTQYF
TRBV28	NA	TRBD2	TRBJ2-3	TGTGCCAGCAGCGGAGCGGGGGCCCGCACAGATACGCAGTATTTT	CASSGAGARTDTQYF
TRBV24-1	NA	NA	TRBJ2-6	TGTGCCACCAGTGATTCCCAGGGGGCCAACGTCCTGACTTTC	CATSDSQGANVLTF
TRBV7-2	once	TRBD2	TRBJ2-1	TGTGCCAGCAGGGGGGGGTATGCCAATGAGCAGTTCTTC	CASRGGYANEQFF
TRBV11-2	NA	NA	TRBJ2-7	TGTGCCAGCAGCTTAGTCAGGGAATTGTTCTACGAGCAGTACTTC	CASSLVRELFYEQYF
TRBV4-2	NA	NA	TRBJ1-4	TGTGCCAGCAGCCAACTAGCATGGGAAAAACTGTTTTTT	CASSQLAWEKLFF
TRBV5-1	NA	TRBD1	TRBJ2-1	TGCGCCAGCAGCTTAAATACAGGGGGCCTATACAATGAGCAGTTCTTC	CASSLNTGGLYNEQFF